This T cell receptor (beta chain) was sequenced in a study of radiotherapy plus CTLA-4 blockade in lung cancer. Study information: With roughly 28% of patients having disease control, objective responses were seen in about 17%. Study-wide results and caveats: The best predictor of response was reported to be early blood T cell clone dynamics, with interferon-beta.

From germline, CDR1 is SGHTA and CDR2 FQGNSA. This CDR3 region has 14 residues. V dropped 4 bases and J dropped 7 bases, with 14 bases sitting between them. Sequenced by immunoSEQ multiplex PCR; TCRdb stores in-frame clones only, minus some. The sample records 40,000 or so clones, 63% being singletons. As to this clone: Antigen unknown.

The sample was peripheral blood, taken from a patient treated with radiotherapy plus ipilimumab. The gene calls are TRBV7-2 and TRBJ2-1; perhaps TRBD2 as D (6 bases). The receptor was isolated from a human donor with non-small cell lung cancer who had a partial response to radiotherapy plus ipilimumab. CDR3 DNA: TGTGCCAGCAGCTCCACCCCGGGGGTAAATGAGCAGTTCTTC. Its protein is CASSSTPGVNEQFF.